The T cell receptor (beta chain) described here comes from a study of T cells after yellow fever vaccination. One entry per CDR3 protein, called by TCRdb with MiXCR from the 5' RACE reads. Of 310,000 or so distinct CDR3 sequences in the sample, 3% to 4.5% were seen once. Germline V gene data show CDR1 as SEHNR and CDR2 as FQNEAQ (reference sequence). The V gene end was trimmed by 5 bases and the J gene end by 2 bases; junction bases not matched to a gene: 4. This CDR3 spans 14 amino acids. This clonotype was counted ten times or more. The sequence was collected from a young man who received the YFV17D yellow fever vaccine. This chain links TRBV7-9 with TRBJ2-5; 8 nucleotides line up with TRBD1. Sample: PBMCs, taken on the day of the yellow fever booster vaccination. CDR3 loop: CASSPGQGQETQYF. The CDR3 bases are TGTGCCAGCAGCCCCGGACAGGGACAAGAGACCCAGTACTTC. Full variable domain (remainder filled in from reference TRBV7-9 and TRBJ2-5): DTGVSQNPRHKITKRGQNVTFRCDPISEHNRLYWYRQTLGQGPEFLTYFQNEAQLEKSRLLSDRFSAERPKGSFSTLEIQRTEQGDSAMYLCASSPGQGQETQYFGPGTRLLVL.